The 5 T cell receptor beta chains below all came from one sample that was sequenced in a study of blood T cell repertoires in COVID-19. Profiled with immunoSEQ multiplex PCR; TCRdb holds only in-frame clones, not every one. The sample shows roughly 400,000 clones, roughly 89% of them seen only once. The specimen was PBMCs or T cells enriched from blood (not recorded which). These TCRs come from a young woman who had recovered from COVID-19.

The rearrangement uses TRBV11-2 and TRBJ1-2; 7 bases are a match to TRBD1. V shed 5 bases, J shed 4 bases, and the junction held 16 bases outside the gene matches. Germline CDR1 reads SGHAT; CDR2 reads FQNNGV. The CDR3 has 17 amino acids. The CDR3: CASSHLGTEVRSYGYTF. The DNA of the CDR3 is TGTGCCAGCAGCCACCTCGGGACAGAGGTCAGGTCCTATGGCTACACCTTC.

The chain links TRBV7-8 to TRBJ1-5, with a possible D match to TRBD1 (6 bases). The length of the CDR3 is 13 residues. CDR1 and CDR2 from the germline V gene are SGHVS and FQNEAQ. V dropped 8 bases and J dropped 4 bases, with 12 bases sitting between them. The CDR3 DNA reads TGTGCCAGCGGGGGGGGCGCAAATCAGCCCCAGCATTTT. Protein: CASGGGANQPQHF.

The chain uses TRBV9 and TRBJ1-6; 8 positions agree with TRBD1. The CDR3 sequence is 19 residues long. The trim removed 0 bases at V and 7 bases at J, leaving 15 bases unmatched. Germline V gives CDR1 SGDLS, CDR2 YYNGEE. In DNA, the CDR3 is TGTGCCAGCAGCGTAGATCCCCTTTTGGACAGGGTGAGAAATTCACCCCTCCACTTT. Protein sequence: CASSVDPLLDRVRNSPLHF.

The chain recombines TRBV6-2 or TRBV6-3 with TRBJ2-7, with 9 bases aligning to TRBD1. The germline gives CDR1 MNHEY, CDR2 SVGEGT. This CDR3 has 15 residues. V lost 4 bases to trimming and J lost 3 bases; unmatched junction nucleotides: 7. CDR3 region: CASSFRTGEVYEQYF. CDR3 bases: TGTGCCAGCAGTTTCCGGACAGGGGAGGTCTACGAGCAGTACTTC.

V is TRBV28 and J is TRBJ1-6, with D perhaps matching TRBD1 (5 bases). Per the germline V gene, CDR1 is MDHEN and CDR2 is SYDVKM. The CDR3 length is 15 residues. Trimming stripped 11 bases from V and 10 bases from J, with 24 bases between. The CDR3 nucleotides are TGTGCCTCCCAAGCGGGGGGACTGGGGAAATCACCCCTCCACTTT. This codes for CASQAGGLGKSPLHF.